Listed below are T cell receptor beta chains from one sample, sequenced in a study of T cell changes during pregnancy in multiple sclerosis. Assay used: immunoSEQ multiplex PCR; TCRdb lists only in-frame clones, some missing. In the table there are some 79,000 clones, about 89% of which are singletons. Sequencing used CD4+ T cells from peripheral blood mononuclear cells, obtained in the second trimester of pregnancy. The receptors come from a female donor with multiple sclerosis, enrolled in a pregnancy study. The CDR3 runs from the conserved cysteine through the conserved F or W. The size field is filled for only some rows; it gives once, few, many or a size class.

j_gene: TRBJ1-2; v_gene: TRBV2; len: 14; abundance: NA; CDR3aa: CASSEGGGVYGYTF
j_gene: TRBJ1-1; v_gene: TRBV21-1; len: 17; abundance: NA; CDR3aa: CASSKKIRGTGNTEAFF
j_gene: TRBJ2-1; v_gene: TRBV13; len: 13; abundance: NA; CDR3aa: CASSLARSNEQFF
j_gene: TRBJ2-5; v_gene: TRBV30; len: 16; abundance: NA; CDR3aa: CAWSPHGGTSAETQYF
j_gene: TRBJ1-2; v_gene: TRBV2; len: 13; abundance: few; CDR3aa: CASRIGTGGGYTF
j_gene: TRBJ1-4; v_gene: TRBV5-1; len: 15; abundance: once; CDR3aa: CASSLGVRTNEKLFF
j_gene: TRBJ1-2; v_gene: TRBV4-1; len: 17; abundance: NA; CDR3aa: CASSQEGKGQGLHGYTF
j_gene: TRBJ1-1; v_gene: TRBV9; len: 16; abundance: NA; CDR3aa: CASSVGPDRGLVEAFF
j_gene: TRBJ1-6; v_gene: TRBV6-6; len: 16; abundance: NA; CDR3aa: CASAPRDRVENSPLHF
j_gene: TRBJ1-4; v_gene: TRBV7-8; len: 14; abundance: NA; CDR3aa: CASSLARSGEKLFF
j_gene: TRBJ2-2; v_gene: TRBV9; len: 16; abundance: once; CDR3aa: CASSVTGRVDPGELFF
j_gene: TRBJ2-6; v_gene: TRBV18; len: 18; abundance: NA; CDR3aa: CASSPTGTGDSGANVLTF
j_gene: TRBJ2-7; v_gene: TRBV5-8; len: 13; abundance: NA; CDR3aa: CASSLEPTGEQYF
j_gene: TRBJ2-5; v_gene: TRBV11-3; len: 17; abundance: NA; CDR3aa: CASSLVVRSLMSETQYF
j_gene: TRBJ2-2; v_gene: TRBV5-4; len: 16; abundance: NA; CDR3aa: CASSLGLAGRGGELFF
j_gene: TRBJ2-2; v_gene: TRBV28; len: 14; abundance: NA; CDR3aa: CASSAGGNTGELFF
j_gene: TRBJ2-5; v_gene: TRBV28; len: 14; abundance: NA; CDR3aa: CASRVAGKGETQYF
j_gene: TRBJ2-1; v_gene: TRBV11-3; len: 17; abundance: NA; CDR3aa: CASSLIGQRRGSNEQFF
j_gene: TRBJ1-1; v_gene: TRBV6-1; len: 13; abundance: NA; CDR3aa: CASSDRGNTEAFF
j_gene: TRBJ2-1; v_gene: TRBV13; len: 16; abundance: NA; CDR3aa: CASSLRDRGIYNEQFF
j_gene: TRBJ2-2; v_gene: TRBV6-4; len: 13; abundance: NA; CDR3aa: CASRPGNTGELFF
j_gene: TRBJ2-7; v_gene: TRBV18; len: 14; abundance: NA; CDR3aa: CASSPAGGPYEQYF
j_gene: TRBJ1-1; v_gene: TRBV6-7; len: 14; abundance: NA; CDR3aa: CASSQGQGSTEAFF
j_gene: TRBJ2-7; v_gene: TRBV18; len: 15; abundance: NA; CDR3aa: CASSPGLPRAYEQYF
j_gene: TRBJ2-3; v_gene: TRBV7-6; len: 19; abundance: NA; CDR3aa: CASSLGFGSRGGFTDTQYF
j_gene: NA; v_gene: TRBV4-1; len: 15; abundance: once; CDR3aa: CASSQVVGGKYEQYF
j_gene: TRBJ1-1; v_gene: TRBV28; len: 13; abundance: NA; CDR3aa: CASSQYMNTEAFF
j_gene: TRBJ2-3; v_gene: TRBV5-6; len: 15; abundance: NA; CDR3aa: CASSPGGVNTDTQYF
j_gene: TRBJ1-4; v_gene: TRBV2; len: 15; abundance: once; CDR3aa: CASRKNARSNEKLFF
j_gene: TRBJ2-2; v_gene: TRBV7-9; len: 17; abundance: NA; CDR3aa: CASRGGTSGSNTGELFF
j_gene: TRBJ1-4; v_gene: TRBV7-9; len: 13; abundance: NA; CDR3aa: CASSSRGGEKLFF
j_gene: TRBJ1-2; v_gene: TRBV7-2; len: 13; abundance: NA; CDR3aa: CASSLRTNYGYTF
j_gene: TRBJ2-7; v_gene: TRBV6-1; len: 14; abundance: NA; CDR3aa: CASTGRGSGHEQYF
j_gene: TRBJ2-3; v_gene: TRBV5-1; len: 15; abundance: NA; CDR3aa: CASSNALATLDTQYF
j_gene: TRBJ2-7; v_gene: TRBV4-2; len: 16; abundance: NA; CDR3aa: CASSQGVLAGGPEQYF
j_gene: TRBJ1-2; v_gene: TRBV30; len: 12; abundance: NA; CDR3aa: CAWTQGNRGYTF
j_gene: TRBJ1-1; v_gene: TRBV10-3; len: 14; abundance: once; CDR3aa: CAISADRDGPEAFF
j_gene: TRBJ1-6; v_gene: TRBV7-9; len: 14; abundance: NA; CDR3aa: CASSSTGAGSPLHF
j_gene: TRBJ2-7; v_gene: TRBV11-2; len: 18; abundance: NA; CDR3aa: CASSLVVLAGISSYEQYF
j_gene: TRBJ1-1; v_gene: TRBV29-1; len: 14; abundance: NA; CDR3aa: CSVSTRQTDTEAFF
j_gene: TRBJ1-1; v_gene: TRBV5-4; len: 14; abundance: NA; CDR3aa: CASSLGQGRTEAFF
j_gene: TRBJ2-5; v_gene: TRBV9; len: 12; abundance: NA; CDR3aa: CASSRQGETQYF
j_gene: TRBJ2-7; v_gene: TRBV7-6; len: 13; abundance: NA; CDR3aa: CASSAPRQGQQYF
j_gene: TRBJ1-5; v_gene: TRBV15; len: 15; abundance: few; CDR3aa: CATRRGGQNEAPQHF
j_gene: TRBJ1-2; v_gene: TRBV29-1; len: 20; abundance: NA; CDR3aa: CSVDPRTRIGTGDLRRGYTF
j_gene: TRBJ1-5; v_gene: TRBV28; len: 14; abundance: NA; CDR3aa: CASSLDRDNQPQHF